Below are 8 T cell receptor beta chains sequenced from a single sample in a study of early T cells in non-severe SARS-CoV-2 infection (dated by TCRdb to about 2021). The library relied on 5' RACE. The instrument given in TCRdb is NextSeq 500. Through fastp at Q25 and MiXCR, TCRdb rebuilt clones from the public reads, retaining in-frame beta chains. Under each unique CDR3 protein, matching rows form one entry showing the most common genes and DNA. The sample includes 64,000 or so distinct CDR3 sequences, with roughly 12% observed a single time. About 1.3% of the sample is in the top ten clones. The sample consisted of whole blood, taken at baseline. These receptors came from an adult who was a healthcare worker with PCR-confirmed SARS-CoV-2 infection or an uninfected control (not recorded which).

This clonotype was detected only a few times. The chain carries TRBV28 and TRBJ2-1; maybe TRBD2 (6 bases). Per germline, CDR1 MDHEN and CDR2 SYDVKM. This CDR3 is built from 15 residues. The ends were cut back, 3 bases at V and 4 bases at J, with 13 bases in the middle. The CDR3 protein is CASSFRGLKYNEQFF. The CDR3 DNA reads TGTGCCAGCAGTTTTCGGGGACTGAAATACAATGAGCAGTTCTTC.

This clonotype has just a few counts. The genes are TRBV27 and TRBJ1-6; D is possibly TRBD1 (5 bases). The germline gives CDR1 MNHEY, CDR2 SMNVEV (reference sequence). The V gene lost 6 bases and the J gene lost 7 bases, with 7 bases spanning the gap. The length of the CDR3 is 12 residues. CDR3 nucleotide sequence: TGTGCCAGCAGCGCAGGGAATTCACCCCTCCACTTT. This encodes CASSAGNSPLHF.

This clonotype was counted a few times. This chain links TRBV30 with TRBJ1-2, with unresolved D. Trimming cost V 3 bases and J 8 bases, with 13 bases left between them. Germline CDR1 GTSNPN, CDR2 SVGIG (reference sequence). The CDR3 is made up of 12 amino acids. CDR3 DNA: TGTGCCTGGAGGGGTGACTATGGGGGCTACACCTTC. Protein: CAWRGDYGGYTF. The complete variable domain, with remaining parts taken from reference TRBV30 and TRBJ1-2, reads SQTIHQWPATLVQPVGSPLSLECTVEGTSNPNLYWYRQAAGRGLQLLFYSVGIGQISSEVPQNLSASRPQDRQFILSSKKLLLSDSGFYLCAWRGDYGGYTFGSGTRLTVV.

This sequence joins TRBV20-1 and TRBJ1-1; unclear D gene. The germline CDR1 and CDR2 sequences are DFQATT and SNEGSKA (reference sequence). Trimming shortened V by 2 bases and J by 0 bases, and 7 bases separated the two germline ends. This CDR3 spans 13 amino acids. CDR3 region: CSARRQLNTEAFF. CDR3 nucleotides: TGCAGTGCTAGACGGCAGTTGAACACTGAAGCTTTCTTT.

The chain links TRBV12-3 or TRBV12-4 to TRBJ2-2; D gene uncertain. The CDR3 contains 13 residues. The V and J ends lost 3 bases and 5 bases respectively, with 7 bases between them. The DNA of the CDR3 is TGTGCCAGCAGTTTCAGTCGGACCGGGGAGCTGTTTTTT. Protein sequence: CASSFSRTGELFF.

Here the CDR3 reads CASSYFRVGKGEQYF. The CDR3 DNA reads as TGTGCCAGCAGTTACTTCAGGGTAGGGAAGGGCGAGCAGTACTTC. The chain is built from TRBV6-5 and TRBJ2-7; possible D gene TRBD1, 5 bases. This CDR3 comprises 15 residues. The germline V gene has CDR1 MNHEY and CDR2 SVGAGI. Trimming cost V 1 base and J 6 bases, with 16 bases left between them.

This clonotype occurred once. As DNA, the CDR3 is TGCGCCAGCAGCTTGGGCTCTTTCGGGGCGGAGACCCAGTACTTC. As protein: CASSLGSFGAETQYF. The chain recombines TRBV5-1 with TRBJ2-5; D might be TRBD1 or TRBD2, each matching 5 bases. Trimming removed 0 bases at V and 5 bases at J, with 14 bases between. CDR1 and CDR2 (germline): SGHRS, YFSETQ. CDR3 length: 15 residues.

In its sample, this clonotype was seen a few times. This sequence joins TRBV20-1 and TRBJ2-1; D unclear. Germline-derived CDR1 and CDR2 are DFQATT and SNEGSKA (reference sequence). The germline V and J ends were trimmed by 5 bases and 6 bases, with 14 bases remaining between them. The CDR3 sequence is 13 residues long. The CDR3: CSAQRSLFNEQFF. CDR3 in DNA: TGCAGTGCTCAGAGAAGCTTATTCAATGAGCAGTTCTTC.